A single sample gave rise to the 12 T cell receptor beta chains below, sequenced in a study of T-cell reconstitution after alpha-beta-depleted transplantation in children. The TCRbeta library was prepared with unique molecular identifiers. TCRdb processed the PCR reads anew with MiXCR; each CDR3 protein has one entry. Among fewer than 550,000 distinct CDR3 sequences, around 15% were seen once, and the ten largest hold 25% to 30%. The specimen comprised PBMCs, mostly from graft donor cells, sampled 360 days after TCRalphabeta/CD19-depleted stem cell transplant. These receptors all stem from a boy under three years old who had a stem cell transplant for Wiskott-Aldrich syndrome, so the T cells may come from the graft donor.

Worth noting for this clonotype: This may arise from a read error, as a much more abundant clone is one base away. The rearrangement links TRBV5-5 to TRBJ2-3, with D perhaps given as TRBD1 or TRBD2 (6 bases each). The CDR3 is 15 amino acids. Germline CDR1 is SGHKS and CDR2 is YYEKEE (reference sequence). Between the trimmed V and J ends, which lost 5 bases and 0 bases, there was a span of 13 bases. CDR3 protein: CASRLGGPSTDTQYF. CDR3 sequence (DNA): TGTGCCAGCAGATTAGGGGGGCCTAGCACAGATACGCAGTATTTT. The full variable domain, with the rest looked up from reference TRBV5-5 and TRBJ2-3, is DAGVTQSPTHLIKTRGQQVTLRCSPISGHKSVSWYQQVLGQGPQFIFQYYEKEERGRGNFPDRFSARQFPNYSSELNVNALLLGDSALYLCASRLGGPSTDTQYFGPGTRLTVL.

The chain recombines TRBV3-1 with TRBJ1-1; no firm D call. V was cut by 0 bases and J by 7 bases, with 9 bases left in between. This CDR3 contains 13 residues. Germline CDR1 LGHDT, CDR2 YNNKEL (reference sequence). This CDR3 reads CASSQDGGYEAFF. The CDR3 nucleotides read TGTGCCAGCAGCCAAGATGGAGGGTATGAAGCTTTCTTT.

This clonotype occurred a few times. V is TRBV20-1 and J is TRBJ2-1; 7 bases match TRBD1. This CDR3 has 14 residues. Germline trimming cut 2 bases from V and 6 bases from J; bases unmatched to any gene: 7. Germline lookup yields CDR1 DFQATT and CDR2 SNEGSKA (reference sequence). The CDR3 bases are TGCAGTGCTAGAAGGGGGCCGCATCCCAATGAGCAGTTCTTC. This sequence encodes CSARRGPHPNEQFF.

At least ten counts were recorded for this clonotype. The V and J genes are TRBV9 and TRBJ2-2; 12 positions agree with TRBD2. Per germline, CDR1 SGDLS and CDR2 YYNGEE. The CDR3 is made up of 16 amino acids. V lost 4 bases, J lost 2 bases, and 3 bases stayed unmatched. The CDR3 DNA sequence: TGTGCCAGCAGCACTAGCGGGGGGCTTAACACCGGGGAGCTGTTTTTT. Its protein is CASSTSGGLNTGELFF. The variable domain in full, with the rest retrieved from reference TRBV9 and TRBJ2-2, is DSGVTQTPKHLITATGQRVTLRCSPRSGDLSVYWYQQSLDQGLQFLIQYYNGEERAKGNILERFSAQQFPDLHSELNLSSLELGDSALYFCASSTSGGLNTGELFFGEGSRLTVL.

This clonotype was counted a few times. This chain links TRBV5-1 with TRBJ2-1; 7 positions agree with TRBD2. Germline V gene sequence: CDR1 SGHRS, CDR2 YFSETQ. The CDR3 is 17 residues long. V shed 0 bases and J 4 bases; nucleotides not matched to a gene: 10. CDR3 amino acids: CASSLVGGVMFYNEQFF. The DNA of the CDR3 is TGCGCCAGCAGCTTGGTGGGGGGGGTGATGTTTTACAATGAGCAGTTCTTC. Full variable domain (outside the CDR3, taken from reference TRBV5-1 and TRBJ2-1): KAGVTQTPRYLIKTRGQQVTLSCSPISGHRSVSWYQQTPGQGLQFLFEYFSETQRNKGNFPGRFSGRQFSNSRSEMNVSTLELGDSALYLCASSLVGGVMFYNEQFFGPGTRLTVL.

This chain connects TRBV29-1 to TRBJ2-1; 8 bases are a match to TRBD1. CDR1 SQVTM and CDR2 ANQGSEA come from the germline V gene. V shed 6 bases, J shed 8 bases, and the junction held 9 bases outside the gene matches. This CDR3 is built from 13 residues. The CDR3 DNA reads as TGCAGCGTCATGGGACAGGATAAGTATGAGCAGTTCTTC. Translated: CSVMGQDKYEQFF.

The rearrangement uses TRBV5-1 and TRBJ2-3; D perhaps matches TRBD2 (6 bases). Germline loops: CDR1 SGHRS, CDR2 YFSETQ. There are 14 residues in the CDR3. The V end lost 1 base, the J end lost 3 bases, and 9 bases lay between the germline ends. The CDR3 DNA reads TGCGCCAGCAGCTTGCCGGGGGAAACAGATACGCAGTATTTT. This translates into CASSLPGETDTQYF.

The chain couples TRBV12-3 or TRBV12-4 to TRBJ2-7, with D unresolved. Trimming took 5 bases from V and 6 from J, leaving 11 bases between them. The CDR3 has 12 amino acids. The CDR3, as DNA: TGTGCCAGCAGTATCCTCTTTCTCGAGCAGTACTTC. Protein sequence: CASSILFLEQYF.

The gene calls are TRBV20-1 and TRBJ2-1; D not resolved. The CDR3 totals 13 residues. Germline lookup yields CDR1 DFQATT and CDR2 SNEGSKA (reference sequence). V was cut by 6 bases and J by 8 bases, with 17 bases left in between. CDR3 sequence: CSASFQASYEQFF. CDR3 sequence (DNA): TGCAGTGCATCTTTCCAGGCGTCCTATGAGCAGTTCTTC.

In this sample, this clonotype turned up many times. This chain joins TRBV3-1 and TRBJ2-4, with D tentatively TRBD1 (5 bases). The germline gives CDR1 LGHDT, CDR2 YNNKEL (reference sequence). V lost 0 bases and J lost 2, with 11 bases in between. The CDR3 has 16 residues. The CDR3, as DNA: TGTGCCAGCAGCCAAGAGTGGGGCTACACCAAAAACATTCAGTACTTC. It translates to CASSQEWGYTKNIQYF.

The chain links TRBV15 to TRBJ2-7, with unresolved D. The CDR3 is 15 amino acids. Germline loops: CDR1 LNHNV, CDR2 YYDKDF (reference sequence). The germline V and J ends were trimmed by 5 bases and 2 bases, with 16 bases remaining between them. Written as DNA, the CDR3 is TGTGCCACCAGCCCCCGATCGGGCAGCCCCTACGAGCAGTACTTC. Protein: CATSPRSGSPYEQYF.

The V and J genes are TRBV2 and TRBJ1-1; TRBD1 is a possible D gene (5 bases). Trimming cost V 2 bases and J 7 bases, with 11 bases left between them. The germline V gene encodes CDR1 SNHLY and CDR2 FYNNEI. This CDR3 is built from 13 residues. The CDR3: CASSEKQEREAFF. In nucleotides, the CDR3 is TGTGCCAGCAGTGAAAAACAGGAGCGTGAAGCTTTCTTT.